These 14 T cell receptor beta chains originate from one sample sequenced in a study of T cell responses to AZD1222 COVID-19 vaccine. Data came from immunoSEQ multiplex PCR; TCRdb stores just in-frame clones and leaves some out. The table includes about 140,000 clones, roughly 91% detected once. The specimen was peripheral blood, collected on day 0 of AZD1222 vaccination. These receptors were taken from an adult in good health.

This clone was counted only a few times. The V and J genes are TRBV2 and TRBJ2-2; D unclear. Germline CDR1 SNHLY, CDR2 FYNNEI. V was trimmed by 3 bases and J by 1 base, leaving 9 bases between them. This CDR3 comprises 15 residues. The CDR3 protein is CASSEPGQNTGELFF. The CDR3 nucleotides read TGTGCCAGCAGTGAGCCGGGTCAGAACACCGGGGAGCTGTTTTTT.

The CDR3 reads CASRPSPDHNEKLFF. As DNA, the CDR3 is TGTGCAAGTCGCCCTTCGCCGGACCATAATGAAAAACTGTTTTTT. The chain is built from TRBV12-2 and TRBJ1-4. TRBV12-2 is a pseudogene segment. The CDR3 contains 15 residues.

CDR3 residues: CASSRDRVNSPLHF. CDR3 bases: TGTGCCAGCAGCCGGGACAGGGTCAATTCACCCCTCCACTTT. The chain couples TRBV4-2 to TRBJ1-6, with 9 bases aligning to TRBD1. The CDR3 is 14 residues long. Trimming at V came to 4 bases and at J to 7 bases, leaving 2 bases not matched to a gene. In germline, CDR1 is LGHNA, CDR2 YNFKEQ.

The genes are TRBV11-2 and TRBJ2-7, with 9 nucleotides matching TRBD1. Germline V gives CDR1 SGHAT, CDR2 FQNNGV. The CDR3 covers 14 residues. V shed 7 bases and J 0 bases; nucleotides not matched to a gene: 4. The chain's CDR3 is CASKRTGDSYEQYF. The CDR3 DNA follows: TGTGCCAGCAAACGGACAGGGGACTCCTACGAGCAGTACTTC. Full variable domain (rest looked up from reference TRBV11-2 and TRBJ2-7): EAGVAQSPRYKIIEKRQSVAFWCNPISGHATLYWYQQILGQGPKLLIQFQNNGVVDDSQLPKDRFSAERLKGVDSTLKIQPAKLEDSAVYLCASKRTGDSYEQYFGPGTRLTVT.

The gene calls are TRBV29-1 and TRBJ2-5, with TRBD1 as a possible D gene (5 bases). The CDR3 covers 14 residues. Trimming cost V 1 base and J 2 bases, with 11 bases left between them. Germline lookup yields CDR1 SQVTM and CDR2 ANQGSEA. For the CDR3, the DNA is TGCAGCGTTGAAGTGGCAGGGAAACAAGAGACCCAGTACTTC. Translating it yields CSVEVAGKQETQYF.

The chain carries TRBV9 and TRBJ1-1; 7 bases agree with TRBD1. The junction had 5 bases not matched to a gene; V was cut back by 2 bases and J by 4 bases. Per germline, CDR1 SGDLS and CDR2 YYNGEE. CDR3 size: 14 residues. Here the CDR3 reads CASSVDRVGTEAFF. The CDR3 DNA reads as TGTGCCAGCAGCGTCGACAGGGTTGGCACTGAAGCTTTCTTT.

Here the CDR3 reads CASSPRGRGGPYNEQFF. CDR3 bases: TGTGCCAGCAGCCCCCGGGGCCGGGGGGGTCCCTACAATGAGCAGTTCTTC. The rearrangement links TRBV3-1 (or the pseudogene TRBV3-2) to TRBJ2-1; 8 bases agree with TRBD2. Germline trimming cut 4 bases from V and 2 bases from J; bases unmatched to any gene: 10. CDR1 is LGHDT and CDR2 is YNNKEL in the germline V gene (reference sequence). CDR3 length: 17 amino acids.

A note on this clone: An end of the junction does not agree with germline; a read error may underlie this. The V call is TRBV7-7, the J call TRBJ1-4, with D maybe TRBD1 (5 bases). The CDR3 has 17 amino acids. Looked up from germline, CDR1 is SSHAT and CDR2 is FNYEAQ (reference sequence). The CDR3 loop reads CASSSGPMGDHGEKLFF. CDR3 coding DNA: TGTGCTAGCAGCTCAGGCCCCATGGGGGATCACGGGGAAAAACTGTTTTTT.

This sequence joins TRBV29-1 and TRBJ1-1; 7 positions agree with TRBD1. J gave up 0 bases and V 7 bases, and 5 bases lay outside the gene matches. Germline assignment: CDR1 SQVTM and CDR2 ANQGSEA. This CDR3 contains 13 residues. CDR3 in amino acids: CSARGQMNTEAFF. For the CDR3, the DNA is TGCAGCGCCAGGGGACAGATGAACACTGAAGCTTTCTTT.

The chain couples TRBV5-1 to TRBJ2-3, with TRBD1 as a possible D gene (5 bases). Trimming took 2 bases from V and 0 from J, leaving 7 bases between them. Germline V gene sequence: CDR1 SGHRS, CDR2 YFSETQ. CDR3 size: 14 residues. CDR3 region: CASSFQGSTDTQYF. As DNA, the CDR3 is TGCGCCAGCAGCTTTCAGGGTAGCACAGATACGCAGTATTTT.

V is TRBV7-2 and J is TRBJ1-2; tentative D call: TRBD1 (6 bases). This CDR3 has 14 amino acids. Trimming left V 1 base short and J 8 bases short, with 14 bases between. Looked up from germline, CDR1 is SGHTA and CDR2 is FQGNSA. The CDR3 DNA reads TGTGCCAGCAGCTTAGGTTCAGGGGCGGAGGGCTACACCTTC. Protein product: CASSLGSGAEGYTF. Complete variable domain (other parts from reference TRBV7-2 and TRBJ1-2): GAGVSQSPSNKVTEKGKDVELRCDPISGHTALYWYRQSLGQGLEFLIYFQGNSAPDKSGLPSDRFSAERTGGSVSTLTIQRTQQEDSAVYLCASSLGSGAEGYTFGSGTRLTVV.

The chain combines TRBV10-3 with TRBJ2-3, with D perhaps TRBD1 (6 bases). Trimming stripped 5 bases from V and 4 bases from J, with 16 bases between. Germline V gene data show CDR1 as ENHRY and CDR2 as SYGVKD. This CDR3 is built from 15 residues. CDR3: CAISQQGQSSDTQYF. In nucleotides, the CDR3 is TGTGCCATCAGTCAACAGGGTCAATCATCAGATACGCAGTATTTT.

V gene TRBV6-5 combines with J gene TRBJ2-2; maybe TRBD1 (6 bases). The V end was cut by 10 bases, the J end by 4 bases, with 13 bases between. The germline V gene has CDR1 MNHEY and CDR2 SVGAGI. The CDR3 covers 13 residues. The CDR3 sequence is CATRGLGTGELFF. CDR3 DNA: TGTGCCACCAGGGGTCTGGGCACCGGGGAGCTGTTTTTT.

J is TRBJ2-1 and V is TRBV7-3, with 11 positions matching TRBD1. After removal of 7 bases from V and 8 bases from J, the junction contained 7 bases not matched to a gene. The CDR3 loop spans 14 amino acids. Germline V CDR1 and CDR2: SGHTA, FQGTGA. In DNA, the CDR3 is TGTGCCAGCACTTTACGGGACAGGGGGTATGAGCAGTTCTTC. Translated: CASTLRDRGYEQFF.